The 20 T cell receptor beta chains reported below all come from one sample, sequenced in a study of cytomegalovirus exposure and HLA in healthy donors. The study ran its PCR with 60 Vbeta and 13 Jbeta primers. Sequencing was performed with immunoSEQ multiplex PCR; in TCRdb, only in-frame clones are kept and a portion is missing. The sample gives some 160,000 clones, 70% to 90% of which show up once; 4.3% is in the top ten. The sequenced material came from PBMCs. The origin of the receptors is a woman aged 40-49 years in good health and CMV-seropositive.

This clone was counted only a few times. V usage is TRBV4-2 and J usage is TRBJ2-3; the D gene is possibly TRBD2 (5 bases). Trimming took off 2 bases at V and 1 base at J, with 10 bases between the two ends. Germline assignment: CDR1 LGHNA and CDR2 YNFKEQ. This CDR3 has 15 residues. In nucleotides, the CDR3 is TGTGCCAGCAGCCAACAGGTGGGAGGCACAGATACGCAGTATTTT. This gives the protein CASSQQVGGTDTQYF.

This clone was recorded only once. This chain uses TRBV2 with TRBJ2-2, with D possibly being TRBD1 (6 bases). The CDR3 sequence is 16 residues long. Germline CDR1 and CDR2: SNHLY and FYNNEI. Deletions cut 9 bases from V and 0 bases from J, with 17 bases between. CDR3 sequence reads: CASGGRRRTNTGELFF. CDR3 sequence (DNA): TGTGCCAGTGGGGGCAGGCGGAGAACGAACACCGGGGAGCTGTTTTTT.

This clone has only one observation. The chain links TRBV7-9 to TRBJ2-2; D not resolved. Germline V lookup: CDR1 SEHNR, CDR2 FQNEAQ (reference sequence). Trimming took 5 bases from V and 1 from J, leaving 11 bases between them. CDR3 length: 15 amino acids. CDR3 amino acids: CASSPLTGNTGELFF. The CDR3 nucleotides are TGTGCCAGCAGCCCACTAACGGGGAACACCGGGGAGCTGTTTTTT.

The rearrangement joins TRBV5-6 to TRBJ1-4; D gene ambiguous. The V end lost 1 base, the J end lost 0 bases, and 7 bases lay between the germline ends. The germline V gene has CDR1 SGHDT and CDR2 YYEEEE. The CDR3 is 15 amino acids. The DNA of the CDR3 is TGTGCCAGCAGCTTGCCTTCCGCAACTAATGAAAAACTGTTTTTT. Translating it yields CASSLPSATNEKLFF.

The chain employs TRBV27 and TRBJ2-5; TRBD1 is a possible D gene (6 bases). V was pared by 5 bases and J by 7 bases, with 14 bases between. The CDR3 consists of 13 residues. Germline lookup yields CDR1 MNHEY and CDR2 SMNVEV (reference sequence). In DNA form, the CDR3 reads TGTGCCAGCAGTCTCACAGGGATAGGGACCCAGTACTTC. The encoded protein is CASSLTGIGTQYF.

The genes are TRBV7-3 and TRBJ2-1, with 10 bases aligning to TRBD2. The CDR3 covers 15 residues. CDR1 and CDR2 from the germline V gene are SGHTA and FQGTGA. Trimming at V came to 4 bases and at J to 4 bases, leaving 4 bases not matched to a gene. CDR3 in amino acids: CASSYTSGAYNEQFF. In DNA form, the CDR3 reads TGTGCCAGCAGCTACACTAGCGGGGCATACAATGAGCAGTTCTTC.

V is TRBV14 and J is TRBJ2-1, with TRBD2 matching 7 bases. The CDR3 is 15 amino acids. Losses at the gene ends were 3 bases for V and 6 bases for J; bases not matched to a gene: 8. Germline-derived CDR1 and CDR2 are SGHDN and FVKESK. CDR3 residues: CASSHALGGGNEQFF. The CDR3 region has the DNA TGTGCCAGCAGCCACGCGCTGGGGGGGGGCAATGAGCAGTTCTTC.

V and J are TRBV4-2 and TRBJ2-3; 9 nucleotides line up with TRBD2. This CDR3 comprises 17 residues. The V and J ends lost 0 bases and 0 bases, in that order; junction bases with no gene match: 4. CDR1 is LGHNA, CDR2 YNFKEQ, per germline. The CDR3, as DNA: TGTGCCAGCAGCCAAGATTTGCTAGCGGGGAGCACAGATACGCAGTATTTT. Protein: CASSQDLLAGSTDTQYF.

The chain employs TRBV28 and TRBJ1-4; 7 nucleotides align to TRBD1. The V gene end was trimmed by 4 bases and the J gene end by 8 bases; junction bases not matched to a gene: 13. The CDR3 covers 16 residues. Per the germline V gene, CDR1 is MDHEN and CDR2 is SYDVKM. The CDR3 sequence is CASSSALDRVGEKLFF. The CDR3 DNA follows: TGTGCCAGCAGTTCGGCCCTAGACAGGGTCGGAGAAAAACTGTTTTTT.

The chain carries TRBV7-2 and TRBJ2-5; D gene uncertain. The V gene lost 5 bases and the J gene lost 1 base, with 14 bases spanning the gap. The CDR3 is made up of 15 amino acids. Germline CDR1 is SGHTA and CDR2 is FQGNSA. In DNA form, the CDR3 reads TGTGCCAGCAGCCGTGAGGTTGGGTTCCAAGAGACCCAGTACTTC. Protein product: CASSREVGFQETQYF. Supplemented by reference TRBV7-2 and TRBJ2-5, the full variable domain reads GAGVSQSPSNKVTEKGKDVELRCDPISGHTALYWYRQSLGQGLEFLIYFQGNSAPDKSGLPSDRFSAERTGGSVSTLTIQRTQQEDSAVYLCASSREVGFQETQYFGPGTRLLVL.

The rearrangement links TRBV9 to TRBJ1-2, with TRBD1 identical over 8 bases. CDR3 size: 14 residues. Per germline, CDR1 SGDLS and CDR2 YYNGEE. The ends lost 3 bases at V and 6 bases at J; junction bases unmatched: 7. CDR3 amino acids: CASSGPSGGDGYTF. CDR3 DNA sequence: TGTGCCAGCAGCGGCCCCTCAGGGGGCGATGGCTACACCTTC. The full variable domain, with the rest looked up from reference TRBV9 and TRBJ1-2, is DSGVTQTPKHLITATGQRVTLRCSPRSGDLSVYWYQQSLDQGLQFLIQYYNGEERAKGNILERFSAQQFPDLHSELNLSSLELGDSALYFCASSGPSGGDGYTFGSGTRLTVV.

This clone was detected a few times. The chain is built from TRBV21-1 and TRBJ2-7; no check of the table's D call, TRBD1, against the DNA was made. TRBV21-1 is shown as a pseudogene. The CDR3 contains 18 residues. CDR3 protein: CASSKLTAGGDPLYEQYF. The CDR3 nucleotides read TGTGCCAGCAGCAAACTGACGGCAGGGGGCGACCCCCTCTACGAGCAGTACTTC.

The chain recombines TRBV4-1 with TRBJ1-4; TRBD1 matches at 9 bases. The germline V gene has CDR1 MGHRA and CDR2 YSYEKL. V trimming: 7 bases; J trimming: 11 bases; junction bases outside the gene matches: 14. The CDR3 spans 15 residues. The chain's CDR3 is CASKPGQGILGKLFF. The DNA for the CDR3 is TGCGCCAGCAAACCGGGACAGGGTATTTTGGGGAAACTGTTTTTT.

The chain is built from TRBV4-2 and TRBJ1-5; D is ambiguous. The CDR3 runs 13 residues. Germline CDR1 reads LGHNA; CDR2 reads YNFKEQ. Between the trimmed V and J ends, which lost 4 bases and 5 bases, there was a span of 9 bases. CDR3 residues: CASSPGRDQPQHF. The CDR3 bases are TGTGCCAGCAGCCCTGGGCGGGATCAGCCCCAGCATTTT.

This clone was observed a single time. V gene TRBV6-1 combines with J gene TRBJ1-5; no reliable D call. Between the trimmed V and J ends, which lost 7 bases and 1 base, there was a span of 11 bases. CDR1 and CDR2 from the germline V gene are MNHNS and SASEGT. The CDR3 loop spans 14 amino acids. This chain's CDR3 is CASTIAESNQPQHF. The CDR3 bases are TGTGCCAGCACCATAGCAGAGAGCAATCAGCCCCAGCATTTT.

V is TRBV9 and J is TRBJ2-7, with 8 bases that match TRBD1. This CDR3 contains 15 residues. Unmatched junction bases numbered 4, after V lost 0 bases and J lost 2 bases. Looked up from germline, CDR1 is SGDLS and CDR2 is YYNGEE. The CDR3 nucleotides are TGTGCCAGCAGCGTAGGTCCGACAGGGGCCTACGAGCAGTACTTC. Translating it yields CASSVGPTGAYEQYF.

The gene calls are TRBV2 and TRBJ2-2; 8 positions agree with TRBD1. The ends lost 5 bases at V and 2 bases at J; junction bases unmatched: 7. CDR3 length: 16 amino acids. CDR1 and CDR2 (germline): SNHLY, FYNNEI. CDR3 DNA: TGTGCCAGCAGTAACGACAGGGGCGTTAACACCGGGGAGCTGTTTTTT. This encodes CASSNDRGVNTGELFF.

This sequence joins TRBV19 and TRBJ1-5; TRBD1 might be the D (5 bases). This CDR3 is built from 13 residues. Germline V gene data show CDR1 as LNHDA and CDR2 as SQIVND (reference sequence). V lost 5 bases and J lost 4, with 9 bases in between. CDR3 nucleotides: TGTGCCAGTAGTGATGCAGGGAATCAGCCCCAGCATTTT. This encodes CASSDAGNQPQHF.

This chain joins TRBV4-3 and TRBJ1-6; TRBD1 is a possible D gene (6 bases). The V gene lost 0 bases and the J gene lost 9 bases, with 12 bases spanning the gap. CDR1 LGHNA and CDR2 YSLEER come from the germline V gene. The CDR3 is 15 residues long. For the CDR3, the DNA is TGCGCCAGCAGCCAAGATAACACAGGGTCTTCACCCCTCCACTTT. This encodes CASSQDNTGSSPLHF.

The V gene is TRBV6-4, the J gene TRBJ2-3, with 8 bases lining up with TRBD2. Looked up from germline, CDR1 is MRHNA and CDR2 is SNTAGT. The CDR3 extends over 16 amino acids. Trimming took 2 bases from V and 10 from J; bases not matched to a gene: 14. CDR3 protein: CASSDPQREPQGSQYF. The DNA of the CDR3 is TGTGCCAGCAGTGACCCCCAGCGGGAGCCCCAAGGGTCGCAGTATTTT.